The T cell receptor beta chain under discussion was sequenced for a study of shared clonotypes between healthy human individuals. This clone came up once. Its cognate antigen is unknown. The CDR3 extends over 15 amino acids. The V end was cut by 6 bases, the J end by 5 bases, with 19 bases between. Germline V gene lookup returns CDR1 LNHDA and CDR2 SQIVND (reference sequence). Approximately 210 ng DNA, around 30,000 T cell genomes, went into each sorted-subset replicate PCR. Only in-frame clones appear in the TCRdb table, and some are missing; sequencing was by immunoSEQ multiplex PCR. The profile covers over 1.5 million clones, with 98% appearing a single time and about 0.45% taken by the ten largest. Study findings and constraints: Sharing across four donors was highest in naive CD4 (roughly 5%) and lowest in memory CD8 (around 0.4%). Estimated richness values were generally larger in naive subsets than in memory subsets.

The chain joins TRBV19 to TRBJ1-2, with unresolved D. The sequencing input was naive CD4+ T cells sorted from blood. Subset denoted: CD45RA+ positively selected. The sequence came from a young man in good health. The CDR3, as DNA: TGTGCCAGTAGCTTTACTTCCGGTGGGCAATATGGCTACACCTTC. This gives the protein CASSFTSGGQYGYTF. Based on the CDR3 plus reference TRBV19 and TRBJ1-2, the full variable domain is DGGITQSPKYLFRKEGQNVTLSCEQNLNHDAMYWYRQDPGQGLRLIYYSQIVNDFQKGDIAEGYSVSREKKESFPLTVTSAQKNPTAFYLCASSFTSGGQYGYTFGSGTRLTVV.